Shown below are 21 T cell receptor beta chains from a single sample sequenced in a study of blood T cell repertoires in COVID-19. The method was immunoSEQ multiplex PCR; TCRdb's version includes in-frame clones alone and lacks a portion of them. Altogether 70,000 or so clones are present, roughly four fifths being singletons, with the ten largest covering 15%. Sequenced sample: peripheral blood. The receptors were gathered from a man between 60 and 75 years old with COVID-19, enrolled during active disease.

This clone was detected only a few times. This chain uses TRBV5-1 with TRBJ1-3; D might be TRBD1 (6 bases). V was cut by 0 bases and J by 3 bases, with 10 bases left in between. In germline, CDR1 is SGHRS, CDR2 YFSETQ. The CDR3 is 15 amino acids. CDR3 nucleotide sequence: TGCGCCAGCAGCTTGGCAGGGGCCGGTGGAAACACCATATATTTT. Translated, it gives CASSLAGAGGNTIYF.

The chain combines TRBV30 with TRBJ1-1; D may be TRBD1 (5 bases). This CDR3 spans 12 amino acids. V was shortened by 3 bases and J by 10 bases, with 15 bases between the two germline ends. Germline values: CDR1 GTSNPN, CDR2 SVGIG (reference sequence). The CDR3 coding sequence is TGTGCCTGGAGGGGGACTGCCCGAGGAGCTTTCTTT. Encoded protein: CAWRGTARGAFF.

The chain combines TRBV24-1 with TRBJ2-5; 7 bases align to TRBD1. The trim removed 3 bases at V and 5 bases at J, leaving 5 bases unmatched. The CDR3 has 14 residues. The germline gives CDR1 KGHDR, CDR2 SFDVKD. CDR3 coding DNA: TGTGCCACCAGTGATCCTACAGGGGACGAGACCCAGTACTTC. This translates into CATSDPTGDETQYF.

The rearrangement links TRBV28 to TRBJ2-7, with 11 bases matching TRBD1. V shed 4 bases and J 9 bases; nucleotides not matched to a gene: 8. This CDR3 contains 14 residues. Germline CDR1 is MDHEN and CDR2 is SYDVKM. For the CDR3, the DNA is TGTGCCAGCAGTTCGTCGGACAGGGGGCATCTGCAGTACTTC. Translation: CASSSSDRGHLQYF.

The chain employs TRBV6-6 and TRBJ2-7, with 9 positions matching TRBD1. The CDR3 has 13 amino acids. V was pared by 5 bases and J by 5 bases, with 4 bases of the junction left unmatched. Germline CDR1 and CDR2: MNHNY and SVGAGI (reference sequence). The CDR3 here is CASSPDRGNEQYF. As DNA, the CDR3 is TGTGCCAGCAGTCCGGACAGGGGTAACGAGCAGTACTTC.

This rearrangement joins TRBV7-2 to TRBJ2-3; 9 positions agree with TRBD1. Germline V gene data show CDR1 as SGHTA and CDR2 as FQGNSA. This CDR3 is built from 15 residues. After removal of 5 bases from V and 10 bases from J, the junction contained 13 bases not matched to a gene. CDR3 sequence reads: CASSAGGTGNWAQYF. As DNA, the CDR3 is TGTGCCAGCAGCGCAGGGGGGACAGGGAACTGGGCGCAGTATTTT.

The gene calls are TRBV6-1 and TRBJ1-2; 10 bases match TRBD1. J lost 5 bases, V lost 3 bases, and 9 bases had no gene match. There are 16 residues in the CDR3. Germline values: CDR1 MNHNS, CDR2 SASEGT. The CDR3, as DNA: TGTGCCAGCAGTGAGAGAGGGGGGGGACAGGGGTATGGCTACACCTTC. It specifies CASSERGGGQGYGYTF.

V and J are TRBV5-1 and TRBJ2-3, with 9 bases matching TRBD2. J lost 4 bases, V lost 4 bases, and 13 bases had no gene match. CDR1 and CDR2 (germline): SGHRS, YFSETQ. This CDR3 has 17 amino acids. In DNA, the CDR3 is TGCGCCAGCAGCCCGGCCGGGGGCGGGGGGGCTGCAGATACGCAGTATTTT. This encodes CASSPAGGGGAADTQYF.

This chain links TRBV20-1 with TRBJ1-2; tentatively, D is TRBD1 (6 bases). CDR1 DFQATT and CDR2 SNEGSKA come from the germline V gene (reference sequence). The CDR3 totals 11 residues. The CDR3 nucleotides read TGCAGCCCAGGGGAGAACTATGGCTACACCTTC. Its protein is CSPGENYGYTF.

The chain links TRBV6-1 to TRBJ2-1, with TRBD2 matching 11 bases. The CDR3 contains 15 residues. J was trimmed by 9 bases and V by 2 bases; bases with no gene match: 6. Germline V gene data show CDR1 as MNHNS and CDR2 as SASEGT. Here the CDR3 DNA reads TGTGCCAGCAGTGAAACGACTAGCGGGATCGGTGAGCAGTTCTTC. Its translation: CASSETTSGIGEQFF.

The chain is built from TRBV13 and TRBJ2-1; TRBD2 might be the D (6 bases). V lost 4 bases and J 1 base, leaving 20 bases between the germline ends. Germline V gene data show CDR1 as PRHDT and CDR2 as FYEKMQ (reference sequence). CDR3 length equals 18 residues. In DNA, the CDR3 is TGTGCCAGCAGCTCCCCCAATCCCGGGACTCCATCCTACAATGAGCAGTTCTTC. Translated, it gives CASSSPNPGTPSYNEQFF.

This chain joins TRBV5-4 and TRBJ2-7; 10 positions match TRBD2. The ends lost 2 bases at V and 4 bases at J; junction bases unmatched: 0. The CDR3 consists of 13 residues. Germline V gene data show CDR1 as SGHNT and CDR2 as YYREEE (reference sequence). Here the CDR3 reads CASSFSGGYEQYF. The CDR3 DNA follows: TGTGCCAGCAGCTTTAGCGGGGGGTACGAGCAGTACTTC.

This clone appeared once. The rearrangement joins TRBV5-1 to TRBJ2-5, with D possibly TRBD2 on 6 matching bases. Germline CDR1 is SGHRS and CDR2 is YFSETQ. The CDR3 loop spans 14 amino acids. Trimming took 2 bases from V and 4 from J, leaving 12 bases between them. CDR3 sequence: CASSFEGRGETQYF. DNA of the CDR3: TGCGCCAGCAGCTTCGAGGGGCGGGGAGAGACCCAGTACTTC. The full variable domain, rest sourced from reference TRBV5-1 and TRBJ2-5, is KAGVTQTPRYLIKTRGQQVTLSCSPISGHRSVSWYQQTPGQGLQFLFEYFSETQRNKGNFPGRFSGRQFSNSRSEMNVSTLELGDSALYLCASSFEGRGETQYFGPGTRLLVL.

This clone was counted only a few times. The CDR3 sequence: CASSDYFDSVGSPLHF. The CDR3 DNA sequence: TGTGCCAGCAGTGACTACTTTGACAGCGTCGGTTCACCCCTCCACTTT. The V gene is TRBV6-1, the J gene TRBJ1-6, with D perhaps TRBD1 (5 bases). The CDR3 extends over 16 amino acids. V lost 3 bases and J lost 9, with 18 bases in between. Germline CDR1 is MNHNS and CDR2 is SASEGT.

This clone was counted between two and nine times. As DNA, the CDR3 is TGTGCCTGGGGGGCCTCTGGAAACACCATATATTTT. It translates to CAWGASGNTIYF. V and J are TRBV30 and TRBJ1-3; tentative D call: TRBD1 (5 bases). The CDR3 runs to 12 residues. The germline CDR1 and CDR2 sequences are GTSNPN and SVGIG (reference sequence). Deletions cut 5 bases from V and 0 bases from J, with 5 bases between.

The chain couples TRBV9 to TRBJ2-2, with a tentative D call TRBD2 (6 bases). The CDR3 is 16 residues long. The germline V gene encodes CDR1 SGDLS and CDR2 YYNGEE. Trimming stripped 4 bases from V and 0 bases from J, with 13 bases between. The CDR3 nucleotides read TGTGCCAGCAGCCCTTCTAGCGCGTCGAACACCGGGGAGCTGTTTTTT. The encoded protein is CASSPSSASNTGELFF.

The chain has TRBV7-2 and TRBJ2-1, with 7 bases lining up with TRBD2. In germline, CDR1 is SGHTA, CDR2 FQGNSA. The CDR3 length is 16 residues. V shed 1 base and J 8 bases; nucleotides not matched to a gene: 11. The CDR3 region is CASSLGWSRSGDEQFF. The CDR3 DNA follows: TGTGCCAGCAGCTTAGGGTGGTCTCGGAGCGGGGATGAGCAGTTCTTC.

The chain has TRBV3-1 (or the pseudogene TRBV3-2) and TRBJ2-3, with 10 bases identical to TRBD2. This CDR3 spans 18 amino acids. After removal of 2 bases from V and 2 bases from J, the junction contained 10 bases not matched to a gene. Germline CDR1 and CDR2: LGHDT and YNNKEL (reference sequence). In DNA form, the CDR3 reads TGTGCCAGCAGCCAAACTGGGGTAGCGGGGGGTGTCACAGATACGCAGTATTTT. It codes for CASSQTGVAGGVTDTQYF.

The chain uses TRBV6-5 and TRBJ1-1; 7 bases are shared with TRBD1. Germline lookup yields CDR1 MNHEY and CDR2 SVGAGI. With V trimmed by 4 bases and J by 1 base, 3 bases remained unmatched. The CDR3 length is 14 residues. The CDR3 DNA sequence: TGTGCCAGCAGTTCCCGACAGGGGAACACTGAAGCTTTCTTT. Translating gives CASSSRQGNTEAFF.

The chain recombines TRBV18 with TRBJ2-2; tentatively, D is TRBD2 (5 bases). CDR1 is KGHSH, CDR2 LQKENI, per germline. This CDR3 spans 14 amino acids. The V end was cut by 2 bases, the J end by 3 bases, with 7 bases between. The DNA for the CDR3 is TGTGCCAGCTCACCATGGGGAGACACCGGGGAGCTGTTTTTT. Encoded protein: CASSPWGDTGELFF.

The chain is built from TRBV5-1 and TRBJ2-5; TRBD2 matches 9 bases. Germline values: CDR1 SGHRS, CDR2 YFSETQ. The CDR3 is 15 residues long. The trim removed 5 bases at V and 4 bases at J, leaving 9 bases unmatched. The CDR3 bases are TGCGCCAGCAGGATAGGAGCGGGAGGCGGAGAGACCCAGTACTTC. Its translation: CASRIGAGGGETQYF.